These T cell receptor beta chains were read from a single sample in a study of blood T cell repertoires in COVID-19. Produced via immunoSEQ multiplex PCR; TCRdb's table is partial and in-frame only. Here the sample spans about 320,000 clones, around 90% being singletons. The sample consisted of PBMCs or T cells enriched from blood (not recorded which). The receptors shown here come from a man under 40 who had recovered from COVID-19. Both conserved end residues are part of each CDR3.

J gene	CDR3 length	V gene	CDR3 protein
TRBJ1-3	15	TRBV28	CASSLGQGSGNTIYF
TRBJ2-7	15	TRBV19	CASSRHGAGNYEQYF
TRBJ2-4	18	TRBV2	CASSKSRGQNLAKNIQYF
TRBJ1-1	14	TRBV2	CASHRQGWGTEAFF
TRBJ1-6	17	TRBV2	CASSAGPRTGAGSPLHF
TRBJ2-2	14	TRBV10-3	CAISARENTGELFF
TRBJ2-3	16	TRBV5-4	CASSLERGGITDTQYF
TRBJ2-2	17	TRBV11-2	CASSSPGGPSNTGELFF
TRBJ2-7	16	TRBV27	CASAKLPGQGSYEQYF
TRBJ2-1	15	TRBV28	CASTNSGGARNEQFF
TRBJ1-1	16	TRBV5-4	CASSTGGRGPDTEAFF
TRBJ1-3	14	TRBV5-1	CASSLEGQGNTIYF
TRBJ1-2	14	TRBV28	CASSLAGTNYGYTF
TRBJ1-6	15	TRBV6-2/TRBV6-3	CASSYTRHNNSPLHF
TRBJ1-4	15	TRBV7-9	CASSPGTVDNEKLFF
TRBJ1-3	16	TRBV19	CASSTMGTGPGNTIYF
TRBJ1-1	13	TRBV24-1	CATSPDRGTEAFF
TRBJ2-2	15	TRBV5-1	CASSLEVAGTGELFF
TRBJ2-1	16	TRBV3-1/TRBV3-2	CASSHLDREEGNEQFF
TRBJ1-1	17	TRBV19	CASSLETGTGLNTEAFF
TRBJ1-1	13	TRBV7-8	CASVPGGFTEAFF
TRBJ2-2	14	TRBV4-1	CASSQEAQSWELFF
TRBJ1-5	15	TRBV5-1	CASSLGEGGGQPQHF
TRBJ2-7	15	TRBV7-8	CASSPRGLSRFEQYF
TRBJ2-7	13	TRBV3-1/TRBV3-2	CASSQGLGSMGYF
TRBJ2-7	15	TRBV4-2	CASSSLLGSRYEQYF
TRBJ2-7	15	TRBV18	CASSDRDRSSYEQYF
TRBJ1-2	13	TRBV19	CASSRDSNYGYTF
TRBJ2-7	16	TRBV18	CASSPGPGQGFNEQYF
TRBJ1-1	12	TRBV6-5	CARYRDGAEAFF
TRBJ2-3	16	TRBV27	CASSLPGGDSTDTQYF
TRBJ1-3	18	TRBV7-9	CASGLYGQGLSSGNTIYF
TRBJ1-3	13	TRBV7-8	CASSLAAGNTIYF
TRBJ2-2	15	TRBV6-4	CASSVLPGQAGELFF
TRBJ2-3	13	TRBV2	CASSASAPDTQYF
TRBJ1-1	11	TRBV3-1/TRBV3-2	CASSQSTEAFF
TRBJ1-2	15	TRBV11-2	CASSPIREANYGYTF
TRBJ1-6	16	TRBV12-2	CASRLARHSYNSPLHF
TRBJ2-5	15	TRBV7-2	CASSWTSGAQETQYF
TRBJ1-2	15	TRBV9	CASSVGTGSNYGYTF
TRBJ1-3	15	TRBV5-1	CASSPGQGAGDTIYF
TRBJ1-2	15	TRBV6-1	CASSEWYRGAYGYTF
TRBJ1-6	11	TRBV30	CAWAHRDTLHF
TRBJ1-2	15	TRBV15	CATSSVQGAGYGYTF
TRBJ2-7	15	TRBV28	CASSREQATNYEQYF
TRBJ2-5	14	TRBV28	CASSLMAGKETQYF
TRBJ2-5	14	TRBV10-3	CAISETQGMETQYF
TRBJ2-1	12	TRBV7-3	CASSLSGGEQFF
TRBJ2-4	14	TRBV30	CAWSVSLAKNIQYF
TRBJ1-1	14	TRBV30	CAWTGQGVFAEAFF
TRBJ1-1	14	TRBV5-1	CASSPGTPNTEAFF
TRBJ2-5	15	TRBV7-7	CASSFGLAGQETQYF
TRBJ2-7	14	TRBV19	CASSLQGEIYEQYF
TRBJ1-5	16	TRBV28	CASSSPTGGWDQPQHF
TRBJ2-7	15	TRBV6-5	CASSSTGPSSYEQYF